Following are 12 T cell receptor beta chains from one sample sequenced in a study of CD8 T cells in ankylosing spondylitis. TCRdb redid the calling of the 5' RACE reads with MiXCR, one entry per CDR3 protein. The sample shows tens of thousands of distinct CDR3 sequences, roughly 6.1% of them seen only once. The sequencing sample was made of synovial fluid, either unsorted or a sorted T cell fraction (not recorded which). These receptors came from a male donor with ankylosing spondylitis.

This clonotype was seen many times. The J gene is TRBJ1-1, the V gene TRBV29-1; D might be TRBD1 (5 bases). CDR1 SQVTM and CDR2 ANQGSEA come from the germline V gene. This CDR3 is 14 amino acids long. V was pared by 6 bases and J by 4 bases, with 18 bases between. The CDR3 protein is CSVPGAGKGTEAFF. CDR3 coding DNA: TGCAGCGTCCCCGGGGCAGGGAAGGGCACTGAAGCTTTCTTT. Variable domain in full (rest from reference TRBV29-1 and TRBJ1-1): SAVISQKPSRDICQRGTSLTIQCQVDSQVTMMFWYRQQPGQSLTLIATANQGSEATYESGFVIDKFPISRPNLTFSTLTVSNMSPEDSSIYLCSVPGAGKGTEAFFGQGTRLTVV.

This clonotype showed up just a few times. The chain recombines TRBV28 with TRBJ2-5; no definite D call. Trimming pared 1 base from V and 5 bases from J, leaving 11 bases between. Germline CDR1 and CDR2: MDHEN and SYDVKM. This CDR3 region has 14 residues. The CDR3 is CASSLLSSGETQYF. CDR3 nucleotide sequence: TGTGCCAGCAGTTTATTGAGCTCCGGGGAGACCCAGTACTTC.

This clonotype appeared a few times. This rearrangement joins TRBV7-2 to TRBJ2-7, with TRBD1 identical over 8 bases. The CDR3 spans 16 residues. Per the germline V gene, CDR1 is SGHTA and CDR2 is FQGNSA. V lost 6 bases, J lost 1 base, and 11 bases stayed unmatched. The CDR3 sequence: CASSLRTGGRSYEQYF. The CDR3 DNA reads as TGTGCCAGCAGTCTTAGAACAGGGGGACGGTCCTACGAGCAGTACTTC.

This clonotype has ten or more counts. The chain uses TRBV11-2 and TRBJ2-7; 13 bases line up with TRBD2. Looked up from germline, CDR1 is SGHAT and CDR2 is FQNNGV. Trimming cost V 5 bases and J 6 bases; bases outside gene matches: 13. The CDR3 is 17 residues long. CDR3 nucleotide sequence: TGTGCCAGCAGCAAACTAGCGGGAGGGTCTTGGTCTGCCGAGCAGTACTTC. It yields the protein CASSKLAGGSWSAEQYF.

The sample holds a few counts of this clonotype. The chain couples TRBV20-1 to TRBJ2-5; TRBD2 aligns across 8 bases. The CDR3 totals 12 residues. Germline V lookup: CDR1 DFQATT, CDR2 SNEGSKA (reference sequence). Trimming removed 4 bases from V and 2 bases from J; junction bases left unmatched: 0. This CDR3 is CSAIAGQETQYF. The CDR3 DNA is TGCAGTGCTATAGCGGGACAAGAGACCCAGTACTTC.

This clonotype was detected many times. The chain employs TRBV7-2 and TRBJ2-4; perhaps D is TRBD1 or TRBD2 (5 bases each). The CDR3 is 16 residues long. With 7 bases removed from V and 3 bases from J, the gap between germline ends came to 19 bases. CDR1 is SGHTA and CDR2 is FQGNSA in the germline V gene. For the CDR3, the DNA is TGTGCCAGCACTGTTACGAGGGGTTGGGGCAAAAACATTCAGTACTTC. Its translation is CASTVTRGWGKNIQYF.

This clonotype was counted ten times or more. CDR3 protein: CASSFGNTSYRDEQFF. CDR3 coding DNA: TGTGCCAGCAGCTTCGGGAACACCTCCTACAGGGATGAGCAGTTCTTC. The chain couples TRBV11-3 to TRBJ2-1; possible D gene TRBD1, 6 bases. The V gene's germline CDR1 is SGHNT and CDR2 YENEEA. The germline V and J ends were trimmed by 3 bases and 8 bases, with 20 bases remaining between them. The CDR3 length is 16 residues.

The genes are TRBV4-2 and TRBJ2-4; D not certain. This CDR3 comprises 13 residues. Germline CDR1 reads LGHNA; CDR2 reads YNFKEQ. V dropped 0 bases and J dropped 7 bases, with 7 bases sitting between them. DNA for the CDR3: TGTGCCAGCAGCCAAGATCATGGGAACATTCAGTACTTC. This codes for CASSQDHGNIQYF.

This rearrangement joins TRBV30 to TRBJ2-1; the D gene could be TRBD1 or TRBD2 (6 bases each). This CDR3 contains 13 residues. Trimming removed 4 bases from V and 9 bases from J, with 16 bases in between. Germline V gene sequence: CDR1 GTSNPN, CDR2 SVGIG (reference sequence). CDR3 nucleotides: TGTGCCTGGACGACAGGCGGGGCGGGTGAGCAGTTCTTC. Translation: CAWTTGGAGEQFF.

This clonotype was detected only a few times. The chain is built from TRBV9 and TRBJ2-7, with 8 positions matching TRBD2. The CDR3 is 14 residues long. Germline V gene lookup returns CDR1 SGDLS and CDR2 YYNGEE. V dropped 1 base and J dropped 6; count of bases not matched to a gene: 6. The CDR3 sequence: CASSVSLAGGEQYF. CDR3 in DNA: TGTGCCAGCAGCGTATCGTTGGCGGGAGGCGAGCAGTACTTC.

This clonotype was seen repeatedly, ten times or more. This rearrangement joins TRBV24-1 to TRBJ2-5, with D tentatively TRBD1 (6 bases). CDR1 and CDR2 from the germline V gene are KGHDR and SFDVKD. V shed 0 bases and J shed 5 bases, with 12 bases lying between them. The CDR3 extends over 15 amino acids. The CDR3 here is CATSDLQQGTETQYF. The CDR3 DNA is TGTGCCACCAGTGATTTGCAACAGGGTACCGAGACCCAGTACTTC.

The V call is TRBV25-1, the J call TRBJ2-5, with 11 bases matching TRBD1. The CDR3 spans 14 residues. V was clipped by 3 bases and J by 5 bases; unmatched bases: 2. CDR1 and CDR2 (germline): MGHDK, SYGVNS. The CDR3: CASSEGQGVETQYF. The CDR3 coding sequence is TGTGCCAGCAGTGAGGGACAGGGGGTGGAGACCCAGTACTTC.